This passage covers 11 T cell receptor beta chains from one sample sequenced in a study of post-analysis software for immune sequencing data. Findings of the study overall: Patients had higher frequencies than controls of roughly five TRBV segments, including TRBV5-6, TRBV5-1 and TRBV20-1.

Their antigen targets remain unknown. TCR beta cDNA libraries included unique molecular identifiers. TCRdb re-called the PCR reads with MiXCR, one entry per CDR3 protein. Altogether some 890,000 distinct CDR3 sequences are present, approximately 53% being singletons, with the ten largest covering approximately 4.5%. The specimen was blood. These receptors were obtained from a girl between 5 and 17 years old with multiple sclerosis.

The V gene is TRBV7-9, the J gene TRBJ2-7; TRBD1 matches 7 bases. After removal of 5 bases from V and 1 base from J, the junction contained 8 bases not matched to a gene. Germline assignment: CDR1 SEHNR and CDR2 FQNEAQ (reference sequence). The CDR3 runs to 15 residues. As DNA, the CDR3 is TGTGCCAGCAGCCTACCGTGGGGACAGTCCTACGAGCAGTACTTC. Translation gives CASSLPWGQSYEQYF.

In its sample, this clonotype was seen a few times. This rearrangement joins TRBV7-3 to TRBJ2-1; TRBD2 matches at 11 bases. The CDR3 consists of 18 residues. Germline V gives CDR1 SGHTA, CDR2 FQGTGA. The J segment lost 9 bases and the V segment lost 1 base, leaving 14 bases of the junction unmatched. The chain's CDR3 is CASSLRLAGGPGEGEQFF. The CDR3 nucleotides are TGTGCCAGCAGCTTAAGGCTAGCGGGGGGCCCCGGGGAGGGTGAGCAGTTCTTC.

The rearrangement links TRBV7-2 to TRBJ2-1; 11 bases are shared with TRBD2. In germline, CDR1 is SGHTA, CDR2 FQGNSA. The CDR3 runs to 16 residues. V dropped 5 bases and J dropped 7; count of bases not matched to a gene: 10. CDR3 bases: TGTGCCAGCAGCCTCCCGGTAGCGGGAGGGTCAAATGAGCAGTTCTTC. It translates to CASSLPVAGGSNEQFF.

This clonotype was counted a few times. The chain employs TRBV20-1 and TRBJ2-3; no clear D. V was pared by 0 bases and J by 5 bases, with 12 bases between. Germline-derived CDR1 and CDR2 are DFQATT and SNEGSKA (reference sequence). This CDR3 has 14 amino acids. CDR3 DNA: TGCAGTGCTAGAGATCCCTCGGCCATAGATACGCAGTATTTT. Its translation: CSARDPSAIDTQYF.

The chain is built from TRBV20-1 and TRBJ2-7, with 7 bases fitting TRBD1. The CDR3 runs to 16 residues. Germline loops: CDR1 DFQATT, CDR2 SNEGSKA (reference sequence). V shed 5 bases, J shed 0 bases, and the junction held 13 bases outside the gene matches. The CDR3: CSAGRLGQAISYEQYF. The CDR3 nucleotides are TGCAGTGCTGGACGGCTCGGACAGGCGATCTCCTACGAGCAGTACTTC.

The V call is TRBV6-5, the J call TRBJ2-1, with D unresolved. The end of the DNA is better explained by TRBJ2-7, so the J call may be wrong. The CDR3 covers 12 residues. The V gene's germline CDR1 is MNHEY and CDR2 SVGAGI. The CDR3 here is CASTTLYNEQYF. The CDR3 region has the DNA TGTGCCAGCACGACTCTATACAATGAGCAGTACTTC.

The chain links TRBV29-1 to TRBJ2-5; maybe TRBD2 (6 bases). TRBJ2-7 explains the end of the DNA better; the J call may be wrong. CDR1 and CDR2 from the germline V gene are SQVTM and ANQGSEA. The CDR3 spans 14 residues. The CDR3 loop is CSVDAGREANEQYF. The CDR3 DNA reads TGCAGCGTTGACGCGGGAAGGGAAGCTAACGAGCAGTACTTC.

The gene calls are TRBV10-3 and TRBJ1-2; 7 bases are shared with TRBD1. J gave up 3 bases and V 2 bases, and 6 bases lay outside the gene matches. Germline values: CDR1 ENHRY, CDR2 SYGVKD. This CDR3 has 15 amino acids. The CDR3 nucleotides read TGTGCCATCAGTGAGAGCCTAGACAGGGACTATGGCTACACCTTC. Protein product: CAISESLDRDYGYTF.

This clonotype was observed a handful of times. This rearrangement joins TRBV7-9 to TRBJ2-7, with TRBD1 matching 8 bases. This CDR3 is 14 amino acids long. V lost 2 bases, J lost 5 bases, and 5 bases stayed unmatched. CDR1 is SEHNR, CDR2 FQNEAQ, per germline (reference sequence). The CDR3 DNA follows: TGTGCCAGCAGCTTAACGACAGGGGTCCACGAGCAGTACTTC. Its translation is CASSLTTGVHEQYF.

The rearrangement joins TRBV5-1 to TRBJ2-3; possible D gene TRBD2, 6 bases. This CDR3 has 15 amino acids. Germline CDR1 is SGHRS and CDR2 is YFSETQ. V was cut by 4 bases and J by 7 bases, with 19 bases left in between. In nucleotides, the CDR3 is TGCGCCAGCAGCAGTAAAGTGGGGGGAGAATATACGCAGTATTTT. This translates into CASSSKVGGEYTQYF.

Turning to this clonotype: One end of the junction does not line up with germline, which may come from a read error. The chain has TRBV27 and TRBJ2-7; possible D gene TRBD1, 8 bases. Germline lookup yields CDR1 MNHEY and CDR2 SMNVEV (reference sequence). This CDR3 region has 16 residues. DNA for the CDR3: TGTGCCGGCAGTTTATCTACAGGGGGAGGGCCCTACGAGCAGTACTTC. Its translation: CAGSLSTGGGPYEQYF.